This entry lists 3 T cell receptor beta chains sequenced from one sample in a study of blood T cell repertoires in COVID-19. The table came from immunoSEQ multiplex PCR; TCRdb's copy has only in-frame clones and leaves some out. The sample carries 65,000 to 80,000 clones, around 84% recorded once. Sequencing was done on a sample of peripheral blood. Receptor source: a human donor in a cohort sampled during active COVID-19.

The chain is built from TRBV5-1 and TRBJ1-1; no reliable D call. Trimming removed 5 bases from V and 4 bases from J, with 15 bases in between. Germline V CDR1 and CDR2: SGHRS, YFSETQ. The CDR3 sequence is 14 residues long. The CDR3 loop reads CASSERVASTEAFF. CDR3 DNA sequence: TGCGCCAGCAGTGAACGGGTGGCTTCCACTGAAGCTTTCTTT.

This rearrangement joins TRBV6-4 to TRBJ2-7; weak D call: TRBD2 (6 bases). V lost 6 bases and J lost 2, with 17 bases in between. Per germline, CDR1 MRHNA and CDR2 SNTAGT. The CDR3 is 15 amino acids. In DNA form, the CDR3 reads TGTGCCAGCAGCCTTAATAGCGGAGCTGCCTACGAGCAGTACTTC. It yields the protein CASSLNSGAAYEQYF.

CDR3 sequence: CASSPVVGDRANSPLHF. The CDR3, as DNA: TGCGCCAGCAGCCCTGTTGTAGGGGACAGGGCGAATTCACCCCTCCACTTT. The rearrangement uses TRBV5-1 and TRBJ1-6, with 9 positions matching TRBD1. The CDR3 totals 17 residues. Trimming cost V 4 bases and J 7 bases; bases outside gene matches: 12. Germline values: CDR1 SGHRS, CDR2 YFSETQ. Looking up the rest from reference TRBV5-1 and TRBJ1-6 gives the full variable domain: KAGVTQTPRYLIKTRGQQVTLSCSPISGHRSVSWYQQTPGQGLQFLFEYFSETQRNKGNFPGRFSGRQFSNSRSEMNVSTLELGDSALYLCASSPVVGDRANSPLHFGNGTRLTVT.